Listed below are T cell receptor beta chains from one sample, sequenced in a study of blood T cell repertoires in COVID-19. TCRdb's table, derived via immunoSEQ multiplex PCR, lists solely in-frame clones and lacks some. The sample lists about 300,000 clones, roughly 86% occurring once. Sequencing was done on a sample of peripheral blood. All receptors come from a man between 65 and 79 years old with acute or convalescent COVID-19. Both conserved end residues are part of each CDR3. A D gene is named only where the DNA matches it firmly. Clone size, where shown, is once, few, many, or a class for clones that have expanded.

CASSLRNEQFF	TGTGCCAGCAGTCTTCGGAATGAGCAGTTCTTC	.	.	TRBV12-3/TRBV12-4	TRBJ2-1
CASAENTGELFF	TGTGCCAGCGCGGAGAACACCGGGGAGCTGTTTTTT	.	.	TRBV11-3	TRBJ2-2
CASSPQGRDSPLHF	TGTGCCAGCAGCCCACAGGGGCGCGACTCACCCCTCCACTTT	many	TRBD1	TRBV3-1/TRBV3-2	TRBJ1-6
CASSSRQGAEQYF	TGTGCCAGCTCATCACGACAGGGGGCCGAGCAGTACTTC	.	TRBD1	TRBV18	TRBJ2-7
CASSQDPYGGYNEQFF	TGCGCCAGCAGCCAAGATCCATACGGGGGCTACAATGAGCAGTTCTTC	.	.	TRBV4-1	TRBJ2-1
CASSFRQGPETQYF	TGTGCCAGCAGCTTCCGACAGGGCCCGGAGACCCAGTACTTC	.	TRBD1	TRBV9	TRBJ2-5
CASSRSPVTRETQYF	TGTGCCAGCAGCAGATCCCCGGTTACGAGGGAGACCCAGTACTTC	.	.	TRBV6-5	TRBJ2-5
CASSFDRDQPQHF	TGTGCCAGCAGCTTTGATCGGGATCAGCCCCAGCATTTT	.	.	TRBV7-2	TRBJ1-5
CASSVTDRDTEAFF	TGTGCCAGCAGCGTCACGGACAGGGACACTGAAGCTTTCTTT	.	TRBD1	TRBV27	TRBJ1-1
CASSPELPDTQYF	TGTGCCAGCAGCCCGGAACTACCAGATACGCAGTATTTT	.	.	TRBV7-2	TRBJ2-3
CASSRSGAMNTEAFF	TGTGCCAGCAGCCGCAGCGGTGCGATGAACACTGAAGCTTTCTTT	.	.	TRBV5-4	TRBJ1-1
CASSQPTETNEKLFF	TGTGCCAGCAGCCAACCGACTGAAACTAATGAAAAACTGTTTTTT	.	.	TRBV3-1/TRBV3-2	TRBJ1-4
CASHDLQNAYTF	TGTGCCAGCCACGACCTACAGAATGCCTACACCTTC	.	.	TRBV18	TRBJ1-2
CASRSSGRTYEQYF	TGTGCCAGCAGAAGTAGCGGGAGGACCTACGAGCAGTACTTC	once	TRBD2	TRBV11-2	TRBJ2-7
CASSRSLTDATNEKLFF	TGTGCCAGCAGCCGGTCCCTGACAGATGCAACTAATGAAAAACTGTTTTTT	.	.	TRBV4-2	TRBJ1-4
CASSRQQGRYGYTF	TGTGCCAGCAGCCGCCAACAGGGAAGATATGGCTACACCTTC	.	.	TRBV7-9	TRBJ1-2
CASILGQLNYGYTF	TGTGCCAGCATCTTGGGGCAGCTCAACTATGGCTACACCTTC	.	.	TRBV7-9	TRBJ1-2
CASSRTGMLATWDF	TGTGCCAGCTCGCGGACAGGGATGTTAGCCACCTGGGACTTC	few	TRBD1	TRBV18	TRBJ2-7